These 4 T cell receptor beta chains were all obtained from the same sample, sequenced in a study of blood T cell repertoires in COVID-19. This table comes from immunoSEQ multiplex PCR, and its TCRdb copy is limited to in-frame clones, with some not included. The table shows 80,000 to 100,000 clones, with less than 85% occurring only once. The sample comprised peripheral blood. Every receptor here comes from a man in his 70s with active or convalescent COVID-19.

The V and J genes are TRBV27 and TRBJ1-3; a possible D gene is TRBD1 (6 bases). V was shortened by 3 bases and J by 0 bases, with 15 bases between the two germline ends. CDR3 length: 17 residues. Germline V gives CDR1 MNHEY, CDR2 SMNVEV (reference sequence). This CDR3 is CASSFSGHSNSGNTIYF. The CDR3 DNA reads as TGTGCCAGCAGTTTTTCGGGACACTCGAACTCTGGAAACACCATATATTTT.

This chain links TRBV5-8 with TRBJ1-1, with D unresolved. CDR1 is SGHTS and CDR2 is YDEGEE in the germline V gene. V dropped 1 base and J dropped 8 bases, with 9 bases sitting between them. The CDR3 is 12 residues long. The CDR3 here is CASSLTRPEAFF. The DNA of the CDR3 is TGTGCCAGCAGCTTGACCAGGCCCGAAGCTTTCTTT.

CDR3 DNA: TGTGCCAGCAGCTTAGGAGGACTAGCCTCCAATGAGCAGTTCTTC. Protein: CASSLGGLASNEQFF. The chain carries TRBV11-3 and TRBJ2-1; TRBD2 agrees at 8 bases. The ends lost 1 base at V and 6 bases at J; junction bases unmatched: 5. CDR3 length: 15 amino acids. CDR1 is SGHNT and CDR2 is YENEEA in the germline V gene. The whole variable domain, filled in from reference TRBV11-3 and TRBJ2-1, reads EAGVVQSPRYKIIEKKQPVAFWCNPISGHNTLYWYLQNLGQGPELLIRYENEEAVDDSQLPKDRFSAERLKGVDSTLKIQPAELGDSAVYLCASSLGGLASNEQFFGPGTRLTVL.

The rearrangement uses TRBV24-1 and TRBJ2-3; 7 bases are a match to TRBD2. CDR1 is KGHDR, CDR2 SFDVKD, per germline. The CDR3 totals 13 residues. V shed 5 bases, J shed 7 bases, and the junction held 5 bases outside the gene matches. CDR3 in DNA: TGTGCCACCAGTGGTCCCGGGGGGAATACGCAGTATTTT. Protein: CATSGPGGNTQYF.